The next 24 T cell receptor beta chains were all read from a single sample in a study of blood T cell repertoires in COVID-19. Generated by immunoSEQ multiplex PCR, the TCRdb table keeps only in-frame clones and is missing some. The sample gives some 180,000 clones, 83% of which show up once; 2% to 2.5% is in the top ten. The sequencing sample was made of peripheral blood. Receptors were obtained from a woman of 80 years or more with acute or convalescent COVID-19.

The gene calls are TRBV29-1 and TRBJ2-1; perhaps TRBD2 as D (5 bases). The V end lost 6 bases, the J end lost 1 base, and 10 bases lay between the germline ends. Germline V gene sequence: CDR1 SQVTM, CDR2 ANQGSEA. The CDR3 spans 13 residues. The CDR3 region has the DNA TGCAGCGTGGACTCGGGATCCTACAATGAGCAGTTCTTC. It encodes CSVDSGSYNEQFF.

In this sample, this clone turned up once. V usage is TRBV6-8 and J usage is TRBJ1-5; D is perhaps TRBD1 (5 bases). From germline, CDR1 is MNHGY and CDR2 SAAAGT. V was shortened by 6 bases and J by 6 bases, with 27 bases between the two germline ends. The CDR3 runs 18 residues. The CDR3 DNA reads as TGTGCCAGCAGCCCATCCCCCCGGCCAGGGTCCTTGAGTCAGCCCCAGCATTTT. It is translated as CASSPSPRPGSLSQPQHF.

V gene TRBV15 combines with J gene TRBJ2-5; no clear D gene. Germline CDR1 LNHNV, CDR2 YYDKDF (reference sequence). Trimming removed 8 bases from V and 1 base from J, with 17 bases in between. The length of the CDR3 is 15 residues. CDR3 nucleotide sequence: TGTGCCACCGCGTCGGGTCTCTCCACCCAAGAGACCCAGTACTTC. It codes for CATASGLSTQETQYF.

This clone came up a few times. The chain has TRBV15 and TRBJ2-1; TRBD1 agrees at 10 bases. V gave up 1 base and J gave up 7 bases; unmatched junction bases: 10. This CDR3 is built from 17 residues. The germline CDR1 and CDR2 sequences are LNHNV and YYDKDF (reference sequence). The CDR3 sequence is CATSRADLGQGWNEQFF. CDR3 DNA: TGTGCCACCAGCAGAGCCGACCTGGGACAGGGGTGGAATGAGCAGTTCTTC.

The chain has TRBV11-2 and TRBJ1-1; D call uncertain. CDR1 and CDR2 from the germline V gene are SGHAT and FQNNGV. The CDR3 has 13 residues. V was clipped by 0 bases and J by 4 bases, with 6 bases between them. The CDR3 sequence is CASSLERGTEAFF. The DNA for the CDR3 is TGTGCCAGCAGCTTAGAACGAGGCACTGAAGCTTTCTTT.

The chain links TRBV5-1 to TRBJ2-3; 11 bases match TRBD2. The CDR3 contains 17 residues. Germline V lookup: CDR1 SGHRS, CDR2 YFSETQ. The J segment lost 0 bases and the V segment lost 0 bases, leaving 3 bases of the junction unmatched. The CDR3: CASSLGLAGTSTDTQYF. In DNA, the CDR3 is TGCGCCAGCAGCTTGGGACTAGCGGGGACTAGCACAGATACGCAGTATTTT.

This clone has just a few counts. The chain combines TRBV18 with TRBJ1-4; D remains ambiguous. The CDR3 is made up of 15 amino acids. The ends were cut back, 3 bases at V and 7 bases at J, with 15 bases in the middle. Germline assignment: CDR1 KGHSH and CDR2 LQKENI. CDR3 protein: CASSPDGGIGEKLFF. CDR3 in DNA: TGTGCCAGCTCACCCGACGGAGGGATTGGTGAAAAACTGTTTTTT.

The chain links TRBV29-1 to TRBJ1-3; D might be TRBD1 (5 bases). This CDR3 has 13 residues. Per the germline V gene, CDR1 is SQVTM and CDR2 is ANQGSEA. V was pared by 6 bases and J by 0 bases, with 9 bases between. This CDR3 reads CSVAGNSGNTIYF. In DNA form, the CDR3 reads TGCAGCGTAGCAGGGAACTCTGGAAACACCATATATTTT.

The CDR3, as DNA: TGCAGCGGAACGGACAGCTCTGGAAACACCATATATTTT. Its protein is CSGTDSSGNTIYF. This sequence joins TRBV29-1 and TRBJ1-3; D perhaps matches TRBD1 (6 bases). Trimming took 7 bases from V and 0 from J, leaving 10 bases between them. From germline, CDR1 is SQVTM and CDR2 ANQGSEA. The CDR3 covers 13 residues.

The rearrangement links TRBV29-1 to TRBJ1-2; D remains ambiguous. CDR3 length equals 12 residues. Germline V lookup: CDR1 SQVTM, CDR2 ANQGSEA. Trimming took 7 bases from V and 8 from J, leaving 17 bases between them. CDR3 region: CSARREGGGYTF. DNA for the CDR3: TGCAGCGCCCGCCGGGAAGGAGGAGGCTACACCTTC.

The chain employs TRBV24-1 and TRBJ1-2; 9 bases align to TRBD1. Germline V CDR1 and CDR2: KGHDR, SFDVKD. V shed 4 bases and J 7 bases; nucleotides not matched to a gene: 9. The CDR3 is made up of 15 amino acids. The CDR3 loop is CATSETGTGSSGYTF. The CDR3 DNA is TGTGCCACCAGTGAGACCGGGACAGGGTCATCTGGCTACACCTTC.

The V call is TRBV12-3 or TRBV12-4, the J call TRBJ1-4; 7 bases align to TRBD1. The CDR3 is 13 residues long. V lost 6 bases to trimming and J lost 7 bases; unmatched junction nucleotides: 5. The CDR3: CASSPTGPEKLFF. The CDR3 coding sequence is TGTGCCAGCAGCCCGACAGGGCCTGAAAAACTGTTTTTT.

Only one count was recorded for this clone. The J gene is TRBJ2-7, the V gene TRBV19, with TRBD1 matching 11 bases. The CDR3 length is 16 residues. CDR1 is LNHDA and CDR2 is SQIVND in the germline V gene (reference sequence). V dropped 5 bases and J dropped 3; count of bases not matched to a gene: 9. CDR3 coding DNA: TGTGCCAGTAGTCCCCAGGGAGGGACAGGGGGCTACGAGCAGTACTTC. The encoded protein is CASSPQGGTGGYEQYF.

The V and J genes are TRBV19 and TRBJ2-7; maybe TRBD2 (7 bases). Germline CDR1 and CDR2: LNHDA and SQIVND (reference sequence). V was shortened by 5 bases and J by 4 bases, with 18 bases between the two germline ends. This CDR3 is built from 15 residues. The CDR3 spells CASSSQGRGFYEQYF. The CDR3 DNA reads TGTGCCAGTAGTTCGCAGGGGAGGGGTTTTTACGAGCAGTACTTC.

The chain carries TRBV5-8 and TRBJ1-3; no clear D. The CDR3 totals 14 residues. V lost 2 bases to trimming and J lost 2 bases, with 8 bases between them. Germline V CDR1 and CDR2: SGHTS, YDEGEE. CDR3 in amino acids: CASSFGTAGNTIYF. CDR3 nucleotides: TGTGCCAGCAGCTTTGGTACGGCTGGAAACACCATATATTTT. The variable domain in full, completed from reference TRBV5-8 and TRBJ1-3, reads EAGVTQSPTHLIKTRGQQATLRCSPISGHTSVYWYQQALGLGLQFLLWYDEGEERNRGNFPPRFSGRQFPNYSSELNVNALELEDSALYLCASSFGTAGNTIYFGEGSWLTVV.

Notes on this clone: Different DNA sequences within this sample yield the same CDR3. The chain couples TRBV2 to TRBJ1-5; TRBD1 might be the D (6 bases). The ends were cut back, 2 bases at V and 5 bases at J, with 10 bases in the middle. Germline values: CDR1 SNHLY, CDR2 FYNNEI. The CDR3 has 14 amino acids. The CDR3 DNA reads TGTGCCAGCAGTGAACAGGGGTCTCATCAGCCCCAGCATTTT. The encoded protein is CASSEQGSHQPQHF.

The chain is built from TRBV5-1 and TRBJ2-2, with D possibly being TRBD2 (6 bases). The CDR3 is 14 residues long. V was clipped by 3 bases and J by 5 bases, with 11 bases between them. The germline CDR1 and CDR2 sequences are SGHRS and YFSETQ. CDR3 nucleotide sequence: TGCGCCAGCAGCTCCCTTGGGGGGACCGGGGAGCTGTTTTTT. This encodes CASSSLGGTGELFF.

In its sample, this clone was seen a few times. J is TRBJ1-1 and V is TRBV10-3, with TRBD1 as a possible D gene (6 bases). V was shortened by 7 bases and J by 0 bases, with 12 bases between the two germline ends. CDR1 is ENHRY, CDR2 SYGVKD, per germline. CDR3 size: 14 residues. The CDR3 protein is CAINKDRVNTEAFF. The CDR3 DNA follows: TGTGCCATCAACAAGGACAGAGTGAACACTGAAGCTTTCTTT.

The CDR3 is CASSLDRYQETQYF. Here the CDR3 DNA reads TGTGCCAGCTCACTCGACAGGTATCAAGAGACCCAGTACTTC. The genes are TRBV18 and TRBJ2-5; perhaps TRBD1 as D (6 bases). V lost 4 bases and J lost 2, with 11 bases in between. CDR3 length equals 14 residues. Germline lookup yields CDR1 KGHSH and CDR2 LQKENI.

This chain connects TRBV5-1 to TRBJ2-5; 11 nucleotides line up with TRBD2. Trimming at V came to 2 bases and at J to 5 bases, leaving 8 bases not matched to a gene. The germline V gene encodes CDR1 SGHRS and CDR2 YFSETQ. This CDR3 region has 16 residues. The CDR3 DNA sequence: TGCGCCAGCAGCTTACGACTAGCGGGGCGGGGGGAGACCCAGTACTTC. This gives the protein CASSLRLAGRGETQYF. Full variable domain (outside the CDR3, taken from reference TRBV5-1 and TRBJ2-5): KAGVTQTPRYLIKTRGQQVTLSCSPISGHRSVSWYQQTPGQGLQFLFEYFSETQRNKGNFPGRFSGRQFSNSRSEMNVSTLELGDSALYLCASSLRLAGRGETQYFGPGTRLLVL.

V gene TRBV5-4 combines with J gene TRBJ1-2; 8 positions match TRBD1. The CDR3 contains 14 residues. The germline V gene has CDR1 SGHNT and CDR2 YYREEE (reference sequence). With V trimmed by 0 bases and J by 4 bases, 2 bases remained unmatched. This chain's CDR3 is CASSLVTGGYGYTF. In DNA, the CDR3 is TGTGCCAGCAGCTTGGTAACAGGGGGCTATGGCTACACCTTC.

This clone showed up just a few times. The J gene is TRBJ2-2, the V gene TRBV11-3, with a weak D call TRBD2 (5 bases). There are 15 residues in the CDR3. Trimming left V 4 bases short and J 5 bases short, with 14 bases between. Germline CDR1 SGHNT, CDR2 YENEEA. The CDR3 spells CASSSGSAITGELFF. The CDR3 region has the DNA TGTGCCAGCAGCTCGGGTAGCGCGATAACCGGGGAGCTGTTTTTT.

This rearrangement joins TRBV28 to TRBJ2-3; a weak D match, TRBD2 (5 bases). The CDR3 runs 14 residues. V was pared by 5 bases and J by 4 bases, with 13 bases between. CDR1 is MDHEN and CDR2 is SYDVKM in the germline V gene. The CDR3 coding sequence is TGTGCCAGCAGTGAAAGCCACGGGGCAGATACGCAGTATTTT. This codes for CASSESHGADTQYF.

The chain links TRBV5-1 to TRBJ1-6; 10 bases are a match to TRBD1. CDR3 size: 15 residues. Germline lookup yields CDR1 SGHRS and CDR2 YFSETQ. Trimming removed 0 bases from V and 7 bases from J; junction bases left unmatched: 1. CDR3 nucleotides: TGCGCCAGCAGCTTGGGGGACAGGGGAAATTCACCCCTCCACTTT. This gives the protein CASSLGDRGNSPLHF.